The 13 T cell receptor beta chains listed next were all sequenced from one sample in a study of blood T cell repertoires in COVID-19. The table came from immunoSEQ multiplex PCR; TCRdb's copy has only in-frame clones and leaves some out. This table holds under 200,000 clones, roughly 93% found once. The sample comprised peripheral blood. The receptors come from a man aged 18-30 years with COVID-19, enrolled during active disease.

The chain uses TRBV14 and TRBJ2-7; 11 bases align to TRBD2. The junction had 11 bases not matched to a gene; V was cut back by 2 bases and J by 5 bases. The CDR3 consists of 17 residues. The germline CDR1 and CDR2 sequences are SGHDN and FVKESK. CDR3 sequence (DNA): TGTGCCAGCAGCCAACCCAAACTAGCGGGAGTTCCCCACGAGCAGTACTTC. Its protein product is CASSQPKLAGVPHEQYF.

Points on this clone: This sample also contains other DNA sequences that code for the same CDR3. The chain joins TRBV11-2 to TRBJ2-7; D is uncertain. The V gene's germline CDR1 is SGHAT and CDR2 FQNNGV. This CDR3 comprises 11 residues. Trimming pared 2 bases from V and 4 bases from J, leaving 3 bases between. The CDR3 nucleotides read TGTGCCAGCAGCTTACTGTACGAGCAGTACTTC. This sequence encodes CASSLLYEQYF.

V gene TRBV11-2 combines with J gene TRBJ1-2; weak D call: TRBD1 (6 bases). This CDR3 is 15 amino acids long. V was pared by 3 bases and J by 6 bases, with 17 bases between. Germline lookup yields CDR1 SGHAT and CDR2 FQNNGV. CDR3 sequence reads: CASSLGGPKPHGYTF. In nucleotides, the CDR3 is TGTGCCAGCAGCTTGGGGGGGCCCAAACCACATGGCTACACCTTC.

The J gene is TRBJ1-2, the V gene TRBV5-6, with TRBD1 as a possible D gene (6 bases). The ends were cut back, 0 bases at V and 7 bases at J, with 16 bases in the middle. The CDR3 runs 15 residues. The germline CDR1 and CDR2 sequences are SGHDT and YYEEEE. In DNA, the CDR3 is TGTGCCAGCAGCTTGGGCCCAGGGGATGGTGCTGGCTACACCTTC. The encoded protein is CASSLGPGDGAGYTF.

The V call is TRBV19, the J call TRBJ2-1, with 14 bases lining up with TRBD2. V was pared by 7 bases and J by 0 bases, with 8 bases of the junction left unmatched. The CDR3 spans 18 residues. CDR1 is LNHDA and CDR2 is SQIVND in the germline V gene (reference sequence). The CDR3 region has the DNA TGTGCCAGTAATCCGGGACTAGCGGGGGCCGTCTCCTACAATGAGCAGTTCTTC. This translates into CASNPGLAGAVSYNEQFF.

The chain uses TRBV3-1 (or the pseudogene TRBV3-2) and TRBJ1-5; D perhaps matches TRBD1 (5 bases). Trimming removed 0 bases at V and 5 bases at J, with 11 bases between. The CDR3 runs to 15 residues. Germline CDR1 reads LGHDT; CDR2 reads YNNKEL (reference sequence). CDR3 DNA sequence: TGTGCCAGCAGCCAAGATATGGGGGGGGATCAGCCCCAGCATTTT. Translated, it gives CASSQDMGGDQPQHF.

V usage is TRBV6-5 and J usage is TRBJ1-5; D perhaps matches TRBD1 (5 bases). V was trimmed by 6 bases and J by 6 bases, leaving 9 bases between them. The CDR3 is 12 residues long. Germline V gives CDR1 MNHEY, CDR2 SVGAGI. The CDR3 loop reads CASRGPSQPQHF. The CDR3 DNA is TGTGCCAGCAGGGGGCCTAGTCAGCCCCAGCATTTT.

CDR3 sequence reads: CASGRGYNEQFF. In nucleotides, the CDR3 is TGTGCTAGTGGTCGAGGGTACAATGAGCAGTTCTTC. This chain connects TRBV12-5 to TRBJ2-1; tentatively, D is TRBD2 (5 bases). Germline CDR1 LGHNT, CDR2 FRNRAP. CDR3 length: 12 residues. Trimming shortened V by 5 bases and J by 4 bases, and 6 bases separated the two germline ends.

This rearrangement joins TRBV6-2 or TRBV6-3 to TRBJ1-2; D perhaps matches TRBD1 (5 bases). The germline V gene encodes CDR1 MNHEY and CDR2 SVGEGT. The CDR3 loop spans 14 amino acids. V shed 5 bases and J shed 4 bases, with 14 bases lying between them. The CDR3 nucleotides are TGTGCCAGCAGTAGAGGCAGGGAGGCCTATGGCTACACCTTC. Amino acids: CASSRGREAYGYTF.

This chain uses TRBV28 with TRBJ1-2; 12 bases align to TRBD1. CDR1 and CDR2 from the germline V gene are MDHEN and SYDVKM. Unmatched junction bases numbered 12, after V lost 6 bases and J lost 4 bases. This CDR3 has 17 amino acids. CDR3 in amino acids: CASRTPGTGGVSYGYTF. The DNA for the CDR3 is TGTGCCAGCAGAACGCCCGGGACAGGGGGCGTATCCTATGGCTACACCTTC.

The rearrangement uses TRBV12-2 and TRBJ2-7; the tabulated D call, TRBD2, remains unverified against the DNA. TRBV12-2 counts as a pseudogene. This CDR3 is built from 15 residues. CDR3 bases: TGTGCAAGTCGTCCAAGCGGGATCAGCTCCTACGAGCAGTACTTC. Its protein is CASRPSGISSYEQYF.

The chain uses TRBV7-9 and TRBJ1-1; no clear D. The ends were cut back, 4 bases at V and 5 bases at J, with 14 bases in the middle. CDR3 length: 14 residues. Looked up from germline, CDR1 is SEHNR and CDR2 is FQNEAQ (reference sequence). The CDR3 nucleotides are TGTGCCAGCAGCTCCCCGGGAATAGGGACTGAAGCTTTCTTT. It yields the protein CASSSPGIGTEAFF.

V gene TRBV4-2 combines with J gene TRBJ2-7; 11 nucleotides agree with TRBD2. V shed 1 base and J 3 bases; nucleotides not matched to a gene: 11. Germline V lookup: CDR1 LGHNA, CDR2 YNFKEQ. The CDR3 has 18 amino acids. This CDR3 reads CASSQAGTSGLSGYEQYF. CDR3 DNA: TGTGCCAGCAGCCAAGCCGGGACTAGCGGTTTGAGTGGCTACGAGCAGTACTTC.